A selection of T cell receptor beta chains follows, all from one sample in a study of T cells after posttransplantation cyclophosphamide. The data were produced by immunoSEQ multiplex PCR, yet TCRdb's version contains in-frame clones alone and is incomplete. The sample includes around 9,000 clones, more than 75% of them seen just once. This sample comprised PBMCs, obtained after allogeneic stem cell transplant with posttransplant cyclophosphamide. The receptors were sampled from a female patient between 40 and 55 years old who received an allogeneic stem cell transplant from an unrelated donor, was CMV-positive, and had no GVHD. Some of the T cells might come from the graft donor. The CDR3 runs from the conserved cysteine through the conserved F or W. The D gene is left open where the match is weak. Clone size appears in some rows only: once, few, many, or a class for an expanded clone.

>.|TRBJ2-7|TRBV6-1|.
CASSQTSRRIYEQYF
TGTGCCAGCAGTCAGACTTCCCGGCGGATATACGAGCAGTACTTC
>.|TRBJ2-5|TRBV27|TRBD1
CASSFRTGKETQYF
TGTGCCAGCAGTTTCAGGACAGGGAAAGAGACCCAGTACTTC
>.|TRBJ2-1|TRBV7-2|.
CASSLERHNEQFF
TGTGCCAGCAGCTTAGAGCGGCACAATGAGCAGTTCTTC
>.|TRBJ1-1|TRBV7-9|.
CASRALEETEAFF
TGTGCCAGCAGGGCCTTAGAGGAAACTGAAGCTTTCTTT
>.|TRBJ2-1|TRBV6-6|.
CASRPLLSSYNEQFF
TGTGCCAGCAGACCGCTTTTGAGCTCCTACAATGAGCAGTTCTTC
>.|TRBJ2-1|TRBV11-3|.
CASSVPSGRQFF
TGTGCCAGCAGCGTCCCCTCGGGGAGGCAGTTCTTC
>.|TRBJ2-7|TRBV18|TRBD1
CASSPTGTGNYEQYF
TGTGCCAGCTCCCCCACCGGGACAGGGAACTACGAGCAGTACTTC
>.|TRBJ2-2|TRBV9|TRBD2
CASSLSGGQTGELFF
TGTGCCAGCAGCCTTAGCGGGGGTCAAACCGGGGAGCTGTTTTTT
>.|TRBJ1-4|TRBV5-1|.
CASSLEGGSEKLFF
TGCGCCAGCAGTTTGGAGGGGGGGAGTGAAAAACTGTTTTTT
>.|TRBJ2-4|TRBV9|.
CASSGVGFSQHF
TGTGCCAGCAGCGGAGTCGGATTTAGCCAGCACTTC
>.|TRBJ1-1|TRBV2|.
CASSEALRGAGTEAFF
TGTGCCAGCAGTGAAGCGCTTCGGGGGGCCGGCACTGAAGCTTTCTTT
>.|TRBJ1-1|TRBV4-1|.
CASSQVPGLYTEAFF
TGCGCCAGCAGCCAAGTTCCAGGGCTGTACACTGAAGCTTTCTTT
>.|TRBJ2-1|TRBV7-2|TRBD1
CASSPFPGGEQFF
TGTGCCAGCAGCCCCTTCCCAGGGGGTGAGCAGTTCTTC
>.|TRBJ2-1|TRBV6-6|.
CASSSQGTSYNEQFF
TGTGCCAGCAGTTCTCAGGGTACCTCCTACAATGAGCAGTTCTTC
>.|TRBJ2-7|TRBV7-8|.
CASSPIGRTEAYEQYF
TGTGCCAGCAGCCCTATAGGTAGGACGGAGGCCTACGAGCAGTACTTC
>.|TRBJ1-1|TRBV10-3|.
CAISEGSGEAFF
TGTGCCATCAGTGAAGGATCAGGTGAAGCTTTCTTT
>.|TRBJ2-7|TRBV7-2|TRBD2
CASSLTSGPYEQYF
TGTGCCAGCAGCCTGACTAGCGGTCCCTACGAGCAGTACTTC
>.|TRBJ1-4|TRBV7-6|.
CASSRTLNSGVNEKLFF
TGTGCCAGCAGCCGTACGCTTAATTCAGGGGTTAATGAAAAACTGTTTTTT
>.|TRBJ2-2|TRBV6-7|TRBD2
CASPLGRGNTGELFF
TGTGCCAGCCCCCTCGGGAGGGGGAACACCGGGGAGCTGTTTTTT
>.|TRBJ1-1|TRBV7-2|.
CASSLYGGNTEAFF
TGTGCCAGCAGCTTATACGGGGGGAACACTGAAGCTTTCTTT
>once|TRBJ1-4|TRBV29-1|.
CSAGHPGEKLFF
TGCAGCGCCGGACATCCGGGTGAAAAACTGTTTTTT
>few|TRBJ1-3|TRBV27|.
CASRQGPGNTIYF
TGTGCCAGCAGACAGGGTCCGGGAAACACCATATATTTT
>.|TRBJ1-1|TRBV2|.
CASSELSNTEAFF
TGTGCCAGCAGTGAACTGTCCAACACTGAAGCTTTCTTT
>once|TRBJ2-2|TRBV15|TRBD1
CATSRGDRLGGELFF
TGTGCCACCAGCAGAGGGGACAGGCTAGGCGGGGAGCTGTTTTTT
>.|TRBJ1-3|TRBV18|.
CASSGLRLDSGNTIYF
TGTGCCAGCTCAGGACTCAGGCTTGACTCTGGAAACACCATATATTTT
>.|TRBJ2-2|TRBV2|.
CASSTGSSGELFF
TGTGCCAGCAGTACAGGGAGCTCCGGGGAGCTGTTTTTT
>.|TRBJ1-6|TRBV5-4|TRBD1
CASSLGGTENSPLHF
TGTGCCAGCAGCTTGGGTGGGACAGAGAATTCACCCCTCCACTTT
>.|TRBJ2-3|TRBV18|.
CASSPHTDTQYF
TGTGCCAGCTCACCCCACACGGATACGCAGTATTTT
>.|TRBJ2-7|TRBV6-1|TRBD1
CASSEARTGTYEQYF
TGTGCCAGCAGTGAAGCCCGGACAGGGACCTACGAGCAGTACTTC
>.|TRBJ2-3|TRBV5-4|TRBD2
CASRTSSGGITDTQYF
TGTGCCAGCAGAACCTCAAGCGGGGGGATCACAGATACGCAGTATTTT
>.|TRBJ2-4|TRBV10-3|TRBD1
CAISESKQGGNIQYF
TGTGCCATCAGTGAGTCGAAACAGGGGGGAAACATTCAGTACTTC
>.|TRBJ2-3|TRBV29-1|TRBD2
CSVAGRGGPTDTQYF
TGCAGCGTTGCTGGTCGGGGGGGTCCCACAGATACGCAGTATTTT
>.|TRBJ1-1|TRBV5-6|TRBD1
CASSPPNRGSFGNTEAFF
TGTGCCAGCAGCCCCCCAAACAGGGGATCTTTTGGGAACACTGAAGCTTTCTTT
>.|TRBJ1-1|TRBV5-1|TRBD1
CASSLQGAMTEAFF
TGCGCCAGCAGCCTGCAGGGGGCGATGACTGAAGCTTTCTTT
>.|TRBJ2-3|TRBV4-1|.
CASSQGRGRQGSTDTQYF
TGCGCCAGCAGCCAAGGGCGGGGGAGACAGGGGAGCACAGATACGCAGTATTTT
>.|TRBJ2-2|TRBV5-4|TRBD1
CASSPPGQGNTGELFF
TGTGCCAGCAGCCCACCGGGACAGGGGAACACCGGGGAGCTGTTTTTT
>.|TRBJ2-3|TRBV7-2|TRBD1
CASSLGQGGDTQYF
TGTGCCAGCAGCTTAGGACAGGGGGGAGATACGCAGTATTTT
>.|TRBJ2-7|TRBV2|TRBD2
CASQITPSGGYEQYF
TGTGCCAGCCAGATAACCCCTAGCGGGGGTTACGAGCAGTACTTC
>.|TRBJ1-4|TRBV6-5|.
CAPPDGTPNEKLFF
TGTGCCCCCCCAGACGGGACACCTAATGAAAAACTGTTTTTT
>.|TRBJ2-4|TRBV7-2|.
CASSLTGNLDKNIQYF
TGTGCCAGCAGCCTCACAGGGAATTTGGACAAAAACATTCAGTACTTC
>.|TRBJ2-2|TRBV2|TRBD2
CASSEEGLANGGELFF
TGTGCCAGCAGTGAAGAGGGACTAGCTAACGGCGGGGAGCTGTTTTTT
>once|TRBJ2-6|TRBV5-5|.
CASSSPGSGANVLTF
TGTGCCAGCAGCTCCCCCGGCTCTGGGGCCAACGTCCTGACTTTC
>few|TRBJ2-6|TRBV7-8|TRBD2
CASSLERGGFSGANVLTF
TGTGCCAGCAGCTTAGAACGCGGGGGGTTCTCTGGGGCCAACGTCCTGACTTTC
>.|TRBJ2-2|TRBV10-3|.
CAISRGANTGELFF
TGTGCCATCAGCAGGGGCGCGAACACCGGGGAGCTGTTTTTT
>once|TRBJ1-2|TRBV4-3|.
CASSQDWAKDGYTF
TGCGCCAGCAGCCAAGATTGGGCTAAGGATGGCTACACCTTC
>.|TRBJ2-5|TRBV7-2|.
CASSAPASTGTQYF
TGTGCCAGCAGCGCCCCGGCGTCGACAGGGACCCAGTACTTC
>.|TRBJ2-3|TRBV19|.
CASSIQPLTRYSTDTQYF
TGTGCCAGTAGTATACAACCCCTGACTAGATATAGCACAGATACGCAGTATTTT